A selection of T cell receptor beta chains follows, all from one sample in a study of shared clonotypes between healthy human individuals. The data were produced by immunoSEQ multiplex PCR, yet TCRdb's version contains in-frame clones alone and is incomplete. The table shows about 600,000 clones, with around 97% occurring only once. The sequencing sample was made of naive CD4+ T cells sorted from blood. These receptors were taken from a woman in her twenties or thirties in good health. The CDR3 runs from the conserved cysteine through the conserved F or W. D genes are given only for firm matches. A row's size may be missing; if present it is once, few, many or a size class.

j_gene	v_gene	abundance	d_gene	CDR3aa	CDR3nt
TRBJ1-5	TRBV23-1	.	.	CASSQRTAPRDQPQHF	TGCGCCAGCAGCCAGAGGACAGCCCCTCGGGATCAGCCCCAGCATTTT
TRBJ2-5	TRBV2	.	TRBD2	CASKWEREWETQYF	TGTGCCAGCAAATGGGAGCGGGAGTGGGAGACCCAGTACTTC
TRBJ1-2	TRBV2	.	.	CASTRLNYGYTF	TGTGCCAGCACTCGCTTAAACTATGGCTACACCTTC
TRBJ2-1	TRBV5-4	.	TRBD2	CASSERGLVSYNEQFF	TGTGCCAGCAGCGAGAGGGGACTAGTATCTTACAATGAGCAGTTCTTC
TRBJ2-7	TRBV5-4	.	.	CASKITGRYEQYF	TGTGCCAGCAAGATAACGGGGCGCTACGAGCAGTACTTC
TRBJ1-4	TRBV28	.	.	CASMGELRGKLFF	TGTGCCAGCATGGGGGAGTTGCGGGGAAAACTGTTTTTT
TRBJ2-5	TRBV6-5	.	TRBD2	CASRTLAGGKETQYF	TGTGCCAGCCGAACCTTAGCGGGAGGAAAAGAGACCCAGTACTTC
TRBJ1-5	TRBV7-9	.	.	CASSLGGDQPQHF	TGTGCCAGCAGCTTAGGAGGGGATCAGCCCCAGCATTTT
TRBJ2-2	TRBV10-3	.	TRBD1	CAISESAGGFSGELFF	TGTGCCATCAGTGAGTCGGCAGGGGGCTTCTCCGGGGAGCTGTTTTTT
TRBJ2-3	TRBV27	.	TRBD1	CASSGGTGRFRTDTQYF	TGTGCCAGCAGTGGCGGGACAGGGCGTTTCCGCACAGATACGCAGTATTTT
TRBJ2-7	TRBV6-5	.	.	CASSFDRYEQYF	TGTGCCAGCAGTTTTGACAGATACGAGCAGTACTTC
TRBJ2-7	TRBV29-1	.	.	CSVYVGASHEQYF	TGCAGCGTATACGTTGGGGCATCCCACGAGCAGTACTTC
TRBJ2-2	TRBV4-1	.	TRBD2	CASSPSEVAGVTGELFF	TGCGCCAGCAGCCCCTCCGAGGTAGCGGGGGTTACCGGGGAGCTGTTTTTT
TRBJ1-6	TRBV25-1	.	.	CASSDRSHNSPLHF	TGTGCCAGCAGTGATAGGTCTCATAATTCACCCCTCCACTTT
TRBJ2-7	TRBV5-6	once	.	CASSLAPGVQYF	TGTGCCAGCAGCTTGGCCCCGGGGGTGCAGTACTTC
TRBJ1-4	TRBV11-2	.	.	CASSDRRGGTEKLFF	TGTGCCAGCAGCGATCGAAGGGGTGGAACTGAAAAACTGTTTTTT
TRBJ1-2	TRBV30	.	.	CAWSSRLGYTF	TGTGCCTGGAGCAGTAGGTTAGGCTACACCTTC
TRBJ2-7	TRBV28	.	.	CASSFGYEQYF	TGTGCCAGCAGTTTTGGGTACGAGCAGTACTTC
TRBJ2-7	TRBV28	.	.	CASSAPGYEQYF	TGTGCCAGCAGTGCCCCCGGTTACGAGCAGTACTTC
TRBJ2-3	TRBV28	.	.	CASRHPFQETTDTQYF	TGTGCCAGCAGGCATCCCTTCCAGGAAACCACAGATACGCAGTATTTT
TRBJ2-3	TRBV10-2	.	.	CASKQRAEHTDTQYF	TGCGCCAGCAAGCAGAGGGCGGAGCACACAGATACGCAGTATTTT
TRBJ2-5	TRBV5-4	.	.	CASSRQGGSRETQYF	TGTGCCAGCAGCCGGCAGGGGGGATCGCGAGAGACCCAGTACTTC